Listed below are T cell receptor beta chains from one sample, sequenced in a study of neurological immune-mediated disorders. TCRdb recomputed calls from the 5' RACE reads with MiXCR, one row per CDR3 protein. The profile shows roughly 100,000 distinct CDR3 sequences, 9.5% to 14% of them singletons. Material for sequencing was PBMCs. These receptors were obtained from a female donor with HTLV-1-associated myelopathy (HAM/TSP). Each CDR3 is given with its conserved first and last residue. D genes are given only for firm matches. Clone size is not always given. Where it is, it says once, few, many or a class for expanded clones.

CDR3: CASSLMPVNTEAFF; DNA: TGCGCCAGCAGCTTGATGCCGGTGAACACTGAAGCTTTCTTT; D: .; V: TRBV5-1; J: TRBJ1-1; size: many
CDR3: CASSQETGRGEQFF; DNA: TGTGCCAGCAGCCAAGAGACGGGTCGGGGAGAGCAGTTCTTC; D: .; V: TRBV4-2; J: TRBJ2-1; size: .
CDR3: CASSPDPLGGETQYF; DNA: TGCGCCAGCAGCCCAGACCCATTGGGAGGGGAGACCCAGTACTTC; D: TRBD2; V: TRBV5-1; J: TRBJ2-5; size: .
CDR3: CASSLTGEETQYF; DNA: TGTGCCAGCAGTTTGACAGGGGAAGAGACCCAGTACTTC; D: TRBD1; V: TRBV12-3/TRBV12-4; J: TRBJ2-5; size: many
CDR3: CASSSPEKGVGYTF; DNA: TGCGCCAGCAGCTCGCCTGAAAAAGGGGTTGGCTACACCTTC; D: .; V: TRBV4-1; J: TRBJ1-2; size: many
CDR3: CATSEPGEDTQYF; DNA: TGTGCCACCAGTGAACCTGGAGAGGATACGCAGTATTTT; D: .; V: TRBV24-1; J: TRBJ2-3; size: many
CDR3: CATSRRTGGQPQHF; DNA: TGTGCCACCAGCAGAAGGACAGGGGGACAGCCCCAGCATTTT; D: TRBD1; V: TRBV15; J: TRBJ1-5; size: once
CDR3: CASSLYVTYNEQFF; DNA: TGCGCCAGCAGCTTGTATGTTACCTACAATGAGCAGTTCTTC; D: .; V: TRBV5-1; J: TRBJ2-1; size: many
CDR3: CASSLSGGTDTQYF; DNA: TGCGCCAGCAGCTTGAGCGGGGGAACAGATACGCAGTATTTT; D: TRBD2; V: TRBV28; J: TRBJ2-3; size: many
CDR3: CAIRGNTEAFF; DNA: TGTGCCATCAGGGGGAACACTGAAGCTTTCTTT; D: .; V: TRBV10-3; J: TRBJ1-1; size: .
CDR3: CASSSKGKGTNEKLFF; DNA: TGTGCCAGCAGTTCTAAAGGGAAGGGGACTAATGAAAAACTGTTTTTT; D: .; V: TRBV5-6; J: TRBJ1-4; size: .
CDR3: CASSLVSGGIETQYF; DNA: TGTGCCAGCAGCTTAGTGTCAGGGGGGATAGAGACCCAGTACTTC; D: .; V: TRBV7-2; J: TRBJ2-5; size: many
CDR3: CASSLGGTGGSYNEQFF; DNA: TGCGCCAGCAGCTTGGGTGGAACAGGGGGCTCCTACAATGAGCAGTTCTTC; D: TRBD1; V: TRBV5-1; J: TRBJ2-1; size: .
CDR3: CASNQESDGTVPEEYYGYTF; DNA: TGCGCCAGCAACCAAGAAAGCGACGGGACAGTACCCGAGGAATACTATGGCTACACCTTC; D: TRBD1; V: TRBV4-1; J: TRBJ1-2; size: .
CDR3: CSAGTSGGEEQFF; DNA: TGCAGTGCTGGGACTAGCGGGGGGGAGGAGCAGTTCTTC; D: TRBD2; V: TRBV20-1; J: TRBJ2-1; size: .
CDR3: CSASKIPSGYTF; DNA: TGCAGTGCTAGTAAGATCCCGAGTGGCTACACCTTC; D: .; V: TRBV20-1; J: TRBJ1-2; size: .
CDR3: CATRYSGRLTGELFF; DNA: TGTGCCACCAGGTACTCCGGACGGCTCACCGGGGAGCTGTTTTTT; D: .; V: TRBV15; J: TRBJ2-2; size: few